This TCR beta chain is drawn from a study of T cell repertoires in cytomegalovirus infection. A word on this clonotype: The antigen is undetermined.

V trimming: 4 bases; J trimming: 0 bases; junction bases outside the gene matches: 5. The CDR3 runs to 16 residues. Per germline, CDR1 SGHTA and CDR2 FQGNSA. TCRdb recomputed calls from the reads with MiXCR, one row per CDR3 protein. The sample yields tens of thousands of distinct CDR3 sequences, around 18% seen once. The sequencing used CD8+ T cells from cultured PBMCs, collected from culture after CMV antigen stimulation. The sequence was obtained from a human donor in good health (CMV status not recorded). Some clones in this sample may be carry-over from other donors' samples. The chain uses TRBV7-2 and TRBJ1-4, with 7 bases fitting TRBD1. The CDR3 nucleotides read TGTGCCAGCAGCTGGGTCCAGGGGGCAACTAATGAAAAACTGTTTTTT. Encoded protein: CASSWVQGATNEKLFF.